The present T cell receptor (beta chain) was sequenced within a study of cytomegalovirus exposure and HLA in healthy donors. Regarding the study as a whole: Relative to the roughly 690-donor mean, N-insertions were reportedly fewer in an Asian-associated ancestry cluster in a later analysis. A later analysis showed TCR association rates differing by HLA locus, peaking at DRB1 and lowest at HLA-C. Indistinguishable V segments, including TRBV6-2 and TRBV6-3, were excluded.

CDR3 size: 17 residues. The germline V gene has CDR1 ENHRY and CDR2 SYGVKD. Germline trimming cut 0 bases from V and 6 bases from J; bases unmatched to any gene: 5. A multiplex PCR was run with 60 Vbeta primers and 13 Jbeta primers. Sequencing was performed with immunoSEQ multiplex PCR; in TCRdb, only in-frame clones are kept and a portion is missing. The table includes more than 95,000 clones, approximately 81% detected once. Notes on this clone: Its antigen is currently unknown.

Sequencing used PBMCs. This clonotype was sampled from a woman aged 30 to 39 in good health and CMV-seronegative. This sequence joins TRBV10-3 and TRBJ2-2; 12 bases fit TRBD2. CDR3 in DNA: TGTGCCATCAGTGAGTCGATGACTAGCGGGAGTCCCGGGGAGCTGTTTTTT. Its protein is CAISESMTSGSPGELFF.